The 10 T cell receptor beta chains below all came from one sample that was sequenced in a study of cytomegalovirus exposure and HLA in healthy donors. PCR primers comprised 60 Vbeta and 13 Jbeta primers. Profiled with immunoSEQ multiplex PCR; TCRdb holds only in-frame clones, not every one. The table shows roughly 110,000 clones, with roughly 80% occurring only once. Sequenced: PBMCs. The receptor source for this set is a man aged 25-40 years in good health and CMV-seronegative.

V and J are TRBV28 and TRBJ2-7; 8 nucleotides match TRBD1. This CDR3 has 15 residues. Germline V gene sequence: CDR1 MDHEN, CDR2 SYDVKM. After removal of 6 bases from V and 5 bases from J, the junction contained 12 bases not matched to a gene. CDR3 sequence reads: CASRSPRQGRNEQYF. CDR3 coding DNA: TGTGCCAGCAGGTCCCCGAGACAGGGGCGGAACGAGCAGTACTTC.

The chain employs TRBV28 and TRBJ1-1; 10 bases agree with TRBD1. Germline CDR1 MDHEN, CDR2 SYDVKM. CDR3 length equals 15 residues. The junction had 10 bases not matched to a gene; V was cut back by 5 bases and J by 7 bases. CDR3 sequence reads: CASSQGDRGRGEAFF. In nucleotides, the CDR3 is TGTGCCAGCAGTCAGGGGGACAGGGGCAGGGGTGAAGCTTTCTTT.

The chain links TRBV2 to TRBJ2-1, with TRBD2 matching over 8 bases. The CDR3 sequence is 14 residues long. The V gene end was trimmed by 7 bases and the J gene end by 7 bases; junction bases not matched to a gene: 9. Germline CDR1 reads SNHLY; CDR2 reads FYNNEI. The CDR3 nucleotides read TGTGCCAGCAAGACGAGCGGGGGCATTAATGAGCAGTTCTTC. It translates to CASKTSGGINEQFF.

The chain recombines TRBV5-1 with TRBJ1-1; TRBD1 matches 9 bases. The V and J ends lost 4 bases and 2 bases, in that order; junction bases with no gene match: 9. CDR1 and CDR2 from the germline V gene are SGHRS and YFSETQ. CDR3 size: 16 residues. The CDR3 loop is CASSPWTGASNTEAFF. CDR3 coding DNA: TGCGCCAGCAGCCCTTGGACAGGGGCTTCTAACACTGAAGCTTTCTTT.

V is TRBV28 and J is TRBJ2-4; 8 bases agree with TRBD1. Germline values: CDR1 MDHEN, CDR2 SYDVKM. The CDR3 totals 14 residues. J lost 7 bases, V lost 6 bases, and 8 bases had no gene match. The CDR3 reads CASRPRTGRNIQYF. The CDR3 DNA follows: TGTGCCAGCAGACCCCGGACAGGGAGGAACATTCAGTACTTC.

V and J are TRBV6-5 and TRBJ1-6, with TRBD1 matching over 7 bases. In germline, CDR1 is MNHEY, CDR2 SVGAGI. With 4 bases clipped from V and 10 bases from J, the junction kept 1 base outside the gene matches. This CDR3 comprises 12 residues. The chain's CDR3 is CASSLGQSPLHF. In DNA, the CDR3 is TGTGCCAGCAGTTTGGGACAGTCACCCCTCCACTTT.

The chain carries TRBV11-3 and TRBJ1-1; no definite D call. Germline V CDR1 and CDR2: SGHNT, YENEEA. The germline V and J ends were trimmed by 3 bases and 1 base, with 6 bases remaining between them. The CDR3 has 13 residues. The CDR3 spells CASSLGANTEAFF. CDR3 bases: TGTGCCAGCAGCTTGGGCGCGAACACTGAAGCTTTCTTT.

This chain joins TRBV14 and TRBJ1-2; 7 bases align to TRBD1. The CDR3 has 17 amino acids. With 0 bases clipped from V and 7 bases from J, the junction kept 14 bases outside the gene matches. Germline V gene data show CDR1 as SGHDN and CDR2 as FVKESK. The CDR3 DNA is TGTGCCAGCAGCCAAGATAAGGGTTGGACAGGCAGGTCTGGCTACACCTTC. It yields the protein CASSQDKGWTGRSGYTF.

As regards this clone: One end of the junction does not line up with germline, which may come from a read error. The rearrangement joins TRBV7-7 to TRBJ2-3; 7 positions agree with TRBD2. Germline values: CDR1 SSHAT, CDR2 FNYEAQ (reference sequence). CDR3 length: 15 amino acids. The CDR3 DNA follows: TGTGCTAGCAGCTTAGAGTACGGGAGGAGTGATACGCAGTATTTT. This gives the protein CASSLEYGRSDTQYF.

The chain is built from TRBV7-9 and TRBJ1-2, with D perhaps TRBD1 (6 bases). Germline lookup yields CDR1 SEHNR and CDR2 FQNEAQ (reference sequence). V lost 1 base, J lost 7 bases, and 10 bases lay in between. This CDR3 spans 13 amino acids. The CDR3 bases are TGTGCCAGCAGCTTAGGGGACATCGGTGGCTACACCTTC. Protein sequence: CASSLGDIGGYTF.